The clone carrying this T cell receptor beta chain was seen at least ten times. The antigen remains undetermined. The data are from a study of regulatory T cells in long-lasting Graves disease. Study results and caveats: The study found persistent patients shared more public clonotypes (roughly 3,000) than new patients (over 900). TCR diversity was lower in persistent Graves' patients than in newly diagnosed ones.

Arm-PCR of CDR3 regions with iRepertoire HTBI primers generated TCR beta libraries. In TCRdb, the multiplex PCR reads were re-called with MiXCR into one record per CDR3 protein. The sample comprises 300,000 to 350,000 distinct CDR3 sequences, around a fifth of which are singletons, and 29% rests with the top ten. CDR1 and CDR2 (germline): MDHEN, SYDVKM. CDR3 length equals 16 residues. V shed 7 bases, J shed 4 bases, and the junction held 12 bases outside the gene matches. Described time point: persistent/refractory GD, antithyroid drugs over 5 years with positive TRAb. Researchers made the TCR library from RNA that was extracted from PBMCs.

This sequence was found in a female donor with Graves disease. The specimen comprised peripheral blood mononuclear cells (PBMCs), sampled when the disease was refractory, from a patient treated with antithyroid drugs. The chain links TRBV28 to TRBJ2-5; 10 bases map to TRBD2. The CDR3 region is CASTPSSGSWRETQYF. CDR3 nucleotides: TGTGCCAGCACCCCGTCTAGCGGGAGTTGGAGAGAGACCCAGTACTTC.